Listed below are T cell receptor beta chains from one sample, sequenced in a study of blood T cells in healthy people across ages. TCRdb re-analysed the 5' RACE reads in MiXCR, keeping a single row per CDR3 protein. The sample has hundreds of thousands of distinct CDR3 sequences, about 62% seen once. The specimen was blood. The source of these receptors is a man aged 30 to 45 in good health. Each CDR3 is given with its conserved first and last residue. D genes are given only for firm matches. Expanded clones get a size class; other rows say once, few or many, or leave the size out.

abundance	v_gene	d_gene	j_gene	CDR3aa	CDR3nt
-	TRBV25-1	-	TRBJ1-2	CASSTREEFGYTF	TGTGCCAGCAGTACCCGTGAGGAATTTGGCTACACCTTC
-	TRBV9	-	TRBJ2-1	CASSHNPGHRDNEQFF	TGTGCCAGCAGCCACAATCCCGGACACCGGGACAATGAGCAGTTCTTC
few	TRBV6-5	-	TRBJ1-4	CASSYSKSRSATNEKLFF	TGTGCCAGCAGTTACTCGAAGTCGAGAAGCGCAACTAATGAAAAACTGTTTTTT
-	TRBV24-1	-	TRBJ2-3	CATSDFIGGPGDTQYF	TGTGCCACCAGTGATTTCATCGGCGGCCCGGGGGATACGCAGTATTTT
-	TRBV15	TRBD2	TRBJ2-5	CATSIGLAMETQYF	TGTGCCACCAGCATAGGACTAGCGATGGAGACCCAGTACTTC
-	TRBV29-1	-	TRBJ2-5	CSGGHLQETQYF	TGCAGCGGAGGACATCTCCAAGAGACCCAGTACTTC
-	TRBV12-3/TRBV12-4	-	TRBJ2-7	CASSPLRGGGWGEQYF	TGTGCCAGCAGTCCCCTCAGGGGAGGAGGCTGGGGCGAGCAGTACTTC
-	TRBV2	TRBD2	TRBJ2-7	CASTEASGRLGQYF	TGTGCCAGCACGGAGGCTAGCGGGAGATTGGGGCAGTACTTC
once	TRBV30	TRBD1	TRBJ1-2	CAWSGLTGGFNGYTF	TGTGCCTGGAGTGGATTGACAGGGGGGTTTAATGGCTACACCTTC
few	TRBV7-9	TRBD2	TRBJ2-5	CASSATSGSSETQYF	TGTGCCAGCAGCGCGACTAGCGGGAGCTCAGAGACCCAGTACTTC
-	TRBV11-2	TRBD1	TRBJ2-1	CASSGTGTGTGEQFF	TGTGCCAGCAGCGGAACCGGGACAGGGACAGGTGAGCAGTTCTTC
-	TRBV6-1	-	TRBJ2-7	CASSEAVRVSEQYF	TGTGCCAGCAGTGAAGCGGTCAGGGTAAGCGAGCAGTACTTC
-	TRBV7-9	-	TRBJ2-7	CASSYGTPGIYEQYF	TGTGCCAGCAGCTACGGGACTCCCGGGATCTACGAGCAGTACTTC
-	TRBV7-2	-	TRBJ2-3	CASSSVAHYTDTQYF	TGTGCCAGCAGCTCGGTAGCGCATTATACAGATACGCAGTATTTT
-	TRBV11-2	TRBD1	TRBJ2-3	CASSLGRGQGVSTDTQYF	TGTGCCAGCAGCTTAGGAAGGGGACAGGGGGTAAGCACAGATACGCAGTATTTT
-	TRBV14	-	TRBJ1-2	CASSHYSTGHYTF	TGTGCCAGCAGCCACTATTCTACAGGCCACTACACCTTC
-	TRBV20-1	-	TRBJ1-5	CSARKQIDQPQHF	TGCAGTGCTAGAAAACAGATAGATCAGCCCCAGCATTTT
-	TRBV20-1	-	TRBJ2-7	CSASSVSSYEQYF	TGCAGTGCTAGTTCCGTGAGCTCCTACGAGCAGTACTTC
-	TRBV12-3/TRBV12-4	-	TRBJ2-1	CASSRSVNEQFF	TGTGCCAGCAGCCGGTCAGTCAATGAGCAGTTCTTC
-	TRBV2	-	TRBJ1-2	CASRLRNYGYTF	TGTGCCAGCAGACTCCGTAACTATGGCTACACCTTC
few	TRBV5-1	-	TRBJ2-1	CASSLADYSHEQFF	TGCGCCAGCAGCTTGGCTGACTACTCCCATGAGCAGTTCTTC
-	TRBV6-5	TRBD2	TRBJ2-2	CASSYSRPGGINTGELFF	TGTGCCAGCAGTTACTCAAGGCCGGGGGGGATTAACACCGGGGAGCTGTTTTTT
-	TRBV7-2	-	TRBJ1-6	CASSSFAQRTYGSPLHF	TGTGCCAGCAGCTCCTTTGCCCAGAGGACCTACGGTTCACCCCTCCACTTT
-	TRBV20-1	-	TRBJ2-7	CSAMVNEQYF	TGCAGTGCTATGGTCAACGAGCAGTACTTC
-	TRBV29-1	TRBD1	TRBJ2-3	CSVWKDRAQYF	TGCAGCGTCTGGAAAGACAGGGCGCAGTATTTT
once	TRBV18	-	TRBJ1-2	CASSPGDTNYGYTF	TGTGCCAGCTCACCCGGGGACACAAACTATGGCTACACCTTC
-	TRBV7-2	-	TRBJ1-5	CASSDSGYSNQPQHF	TGTGCCAGCAGCGACAGTGGCTATAGCAATCAGCCCCAGCATTTT
-	TRBV12-3/TRBV12-4	-	TRBJ2-7	CASSFQGGTTEQYF	TGTGCCAGCAGTTTCCAGGGGGGGACTACAGAGCAGTACTTC
-	TRBV12-3/TRBV12-4	-	TRBJ2-1	CASSFSGADEQFF	TGTGCCAGCAGTTTTTCAGGTGCGGATGAGCAGTTCTTC
once	TRBV20-1	-	TRBJ2-1	CSASVVAGNYNEQFF	TGCAGTGCTAGCGTCGTGGCGGGCAACTACAATGAGCAGTTCTTC
-	TRBV27	-	TRBJ1-5	CASSLGIRNQPQHF	TGTGCCAGCAGTTTGGGGATAAGAAATCAGCCCCAGCATTTT
-	TRBV4-2	-	TRBJ2-3	CASSQGFAESPTDTQYF	TGTGCCAGCAGCCAAGGATTCGCGGAGTCCCCCACAGATACGCAGTATTTT
-	TRBV20-1	TRBD2	TRBJ2-2	CSAPFSGSTGELFF	TGCAGTGCCCCCTTTAGCGGGAGCACCGGGGAGCTGTTTTTT
-	TRBV20-1	-	TRBJ2-5	CSASWSQETQYF	TGCAGTGCTAGCTGGAGTCAAGAGACCCAGTACTTC
-	TRBV7-9	-	TRBJ1-5	CASSSAGNNQPQHF	TGTGCCAGCAGCTCCGCAGGGAACAATCAGCCCCAGCATTTT
-	TRBV7-8	TRBD2	TRBJ2-7	CASSNKLAGGYSYEQYF	TGTGCCAGCAGTAACAAACTAGCGGGGGGATATTCCTACGAGCAGTACTTC
-	TRBV12-3/TRBV12-4	-	TRBJ2-1	CASSLGDSNEQFF	TGTGCCAGCAGTTTAGGGGACTCGAATGAGCAGTTCTTC
-	TRBV9	-	TRBJ2-1	CASSVDVLRDEQFF	TGTGCCAGCAGCGTAGATGTGCTTCGAGATGAGCAGTTCTTC
few	TRBV6-2/TRBV6-3	TRBD1	TRBJ2-1	CASSYGTGDEQFF	TGTGCCAGCAGCTACGGGACAGGGGACGAGCAGTTCTTC
-	TRBV29-1	TRBD2	TRBJ2-1	CSTSSGGNYNEQFF	TGCAGCACCTCGAGCGGGGGGAACTACAATGAGCAGTTCTTC
few	TRBV20-1	-	TRBJ2-5	CSARVGSQETQYF	TGCAGTGCTAGAGTTGGTAGTCAAGAGACCCAGTACTTC
-	TRBV6-6	-	TRBJ2-1	CASSYEFSSYSEQFF	TGTGCCAGCAGTTACGAGTTCTCCTCCTACAGTGAGCAGTTCTTC
-	TRBV7-2	-	TRBJ2-5	CASSLLRGETQYF	TGTGCCAGCAGCTTACTCCGGGGAGAGACCCAGTACTTC
-	TRBV7-9	-	TRBJ2-7	CASSLEDTWDEQYF	TGTGCCAGCAGCTTAGAAGACACTTGGGACGAGCAGTACTTC
-	TRBV2	-	TRBJ2-3	CASMRDETSTGTQYF	TGTGCCAGCATGCGGGATGAAACTAGCACAGGTACGCAGTATTTT
-	TRBV7-2	TRBD2	TRBJ2-5	CASSPRGRGGGTQYF	TGTGCCAGCAGCCCGAGGGGGCGGGGGGGCGGAACCCAGTACTTC
few	TRBV9	-	TRBJ2-4	CASSGFGLGKNIQYF	TGTGCCAGCAGCGGGTTTGGGTTGGGCAAAAACATTCAGTACTTC
-	TRBV5-1	-	TRBJ1-1	CASSLNAMKEAFF	TGCGCCAGCAGCTTAAACGCCATGAAAGAAGCTTTCTTT
many	TRBV20-1	TRBD2	TRBJ2-5	CSARDPATSVETQYF	TGCAGTGCTAGAGATCCGGCGACTAGCGTCGAGACCCAGTACTTC
-	TRBV12-3/TRBV12-4	-	TRBJ1-2	CASSFSGRVKGYTF	TGTGCCAGCAGTTTCAGCGGAAGAGTGAAGGGCTACACCTTC
-	TRBV18	TRBD1	TRBJ1-5	CASGGGQGGNQPQHF	TGTGCCAGCGGGGGGGGACAGGGCGGCAATCAGCCCCAGCATTTT
-	TRBV7-2	-	TRBJ2-7	CASSLDRGLTYEQYF	TGTGCCAGCAGCTTAGATCGGGGGCTCACCTACGAGCAGTACTTC
-	TRBV7-2	-	TRBJ1-1	CASTVGWGNTEAFF	TGTGCCAGCACTGTCGGATGGGGGAACACTGAAGCTTTCTTT
few	TRBV6-8	-	TRBJ2-3	CASSYSIGLNRFTDTQYF	TGTGCCAGCAGTTACTCGATTGGCCTTAACAGATTCACAGATACGCAGTATTTT
-	TRBV20-1	-	TRBJ2-7	CSAEGPEQYF	TGCAGTGCTGAGGGCCCCGAGCAGTACTTC